This T cell receptor beta chain comes out of a study of response to subunit inactivated influenza vaccine (dated by TCRdb to 2016 to 2019). Concerning the study at large: To follow how T cells responded to a trivalent subunit inactivated influenza vaccine, the researchers relied on deep quantitative profiling of the T cell receptor repertoire. The investigation overall reported the following: The authors proposed that each seasonal influenza vaccination may bring in only a limited number of new T cells.

About this clonotype: The antigen it recognizes is unknown. Per-nucleotide qualities are absent, and no much larger clonotype sits a single base away.

The library relied on RT-PCR. The sequencer listed for this sample is Illumina HiSeq 2500. The public reads were reprocessed in TCRdb via fastp at Q25 and MiXCR, keeping in-frame beta chains. One record per CDR3 amino acid sequence lists the most common genes and DNA. The sample includes roughly 540,000 distinct CDR3 sequences, with under 25% observed a single time. Jointly, the top ten make up 2.8% of the sample. CDR1 and CDR2 are read off the germline V gene as SGHRS and YFSETQ. A distance of 14 bases separates the germline ends of V and J, which lose 4 bases and 6 bases respectively. The CDR3 starts with the cysteine, ends with the phenylalanine, and has 14 residues. Left in the record is the CDR3 DNA by itself, 42 bases read in frame from the first base. Another study also made use of these data, one on T cells expressing NK-cell markers. As the second paper documents: TCR beta cDNA libraries were prepared using 5'RACE template switching, which introduced a universal primer site and unique molecular identifiers. In sorted CD3+CD56+NKG2C+, CD3+CD56+NKG2C- and CD3+CD56-NKG2C+ T-cell subsets from 7 to 9 donors, TCR beta-chain repertoires were profiled. Of the eight sequenced donors, seven were found to be HCMV-seropositive and one was found to be HCMV-seronegative. To restrict sorting to alphabetaTCR-expressing T cells, an anti-gammadeltaTCR antibody was added in several experiments. In six donors, the dominant CD3+CD56+NKG2C+ clonotypes ranked among the top 10 CD8+ clonotypes, making up roughly 1.0-7.5% of CD8+ T cells. Those dominant clonotypes were again the most abundant among CD3+CD56-NKG2C+ cells in four donors, at about 28.3-60.1%. Whether the expanded NKG2C-expressing T cell clones were specific for HCMV antigens was left unclear. Randomly selected healthy volunteers, three men and five women, were used as the eight sequenced donors. A commercial ELISA kit detecting HCMV-specific IgG in serum was used to determine HCMV serostatus. Ficoll density gradient centrifugation was used to isolate peripheral blood mononuclear cells from blood. Magnetic immunoseparation with Miltenyi isolation kits was used to isolate CD4+ and CD8+ T cells from PBMC. Priming for cDNA synthesis came from the TCR beta constant segment, and two successive PCR amplification steps followed. The libraries were sequenced on Illumina HiSeq 2000/2500, MiSeq or NextSeq, producing 2 x 150 bp reads. MIGEC handled demultiplexing of the reads and grouping by UMI, while MiTCR was used to assemble and quantify clonotypes. Only TCR cDNA sequences supported by at least two reads were kept to exclude erroneous sequences. The tcR package was used for downstream repertoire analysis, and clonotypes were matched between fractions using CDR3 nucleotide sequence together with V segment. Antigen specificity was annotated against VDJdb with VDJmatch, allowing one amino acid substitution in CDR3.

The chain is encoded by TRBV5-1 joined to TRBJ2-1, with no confident D gene call. This TCR was sampled from a man aged 50 to 59 who received an inactivated influenza vaccine. Donor details come from another sample of the same person, matched by shared clones. The sample consisted of CD4+ T cells sorted from PBMCs, taken 11 to 12 days after vaccination. The DNA sequence is as follows: TGCGCCAGCAGCCTAACTCGTCCAACCAATGAGCAGTTCTTC. It specifies CASSLTRPTNEQFF.